This T cell receptor beta chain derives from a study of blood T cells in healthy people across ages. PCR was performed a second time for about 6 to 12 cycles using a sample-barcoded 5' primer and a J-beta primer mix. TCRdb fed the 5' RACE reads into MiXCR, producing one record per CDR3 protein. This table holds over 950,000 distinct CDR3 sequences, under 40% found once. This clonotype was found a few times. Germline V gives CDR1 SGHRS, CDR2 YFSETQ. The trim removed 2 bases at V and 6 bases at J, leaving 7 bases unmatched. The CDR3 runs to 15 residues. The V and J genes are TRBV5-1 and TRBJ2-3, with TRBD2 matching over 9 bases. The material sequenced was blood. The source of this sequence is a man between 18 and 35 years old in good health. The CDR3 DNA follows: TGCGCCAGCAGCTTCGTGGCTAGCGGGGTGGATACGCAGTATTTT. Translating gives CASSFVASGVDTQYF.